Following are 23 T cell receptor beta chains from one sample sequenced in a study of blood T cell repertoires in COVID-19. Sequencing was performed with immunoSEQ multiplex PCR; in TCRdb, only in-frame clones are kept and a portion is missing. Among around 230,000 clones listed, around 88% were seen once. The material sequenced was PBMCs or T cells enriched from blood (not recorded which). The receptors originated from a woman between 40 and 50 years old with acute COVID-19.

The chain recombines TRBV12-3 or TRBV12-4 with TRBJ1-1; D gene uncertain. The V end lost 7 bases, the J end lost 4 bases, and 13 bases lay between the germline ends. The CDR3 runs to 13 residues. The CDR3 loop is CASTRGKVTEAFF. The CDR3 nucleotides are TGTGCCAGCACTCGAGGGAAGGTCACTGAAGCTTTCTTT.

This CDR3 reads CASSSTGNSNQPQHF. The DNA of the CDR3 is TGTGCCAGCAGCTCGACAGGGAATAGCAATCAGCCCCAGCATTTT. The V and J genes are TRBV11-2 and TRBJ1-5; 7 nucleotides match TRBD1. CDR1 SGHAT and CDR2 FQNNGV come from the germline V gene. This CDR3 has 15 amino acids. V shed 4 bases and J 0 bases; nucleotides not matched to a gene: 3. Full variable domain (remainder filled in from reference TRBV11-2 and TRBJ1-5): EAGVAQSPRYKIIEKRQSVAFWCNPISGHATLYWYQQILGQGPKLLIQFQNNGVVDDSQLPKDRFSAERLKGVDSTLKIQPAKLEDSAVYLCASSSTGNSNQPQHFGDGTRLSIL.

The rearrangement joins TRBV2 to TRBJ2-4; no clear D gene. The CDR3 is 20 residues long. The germline V gene has CDR1 SNHLY and CDR2 FYNNEI. The V gene lost 5 bases and the J gene lost 0 bases, with 26 bases spanning the gap. CDR3 nucleotides: TGTGCCAGCAGTCGAAAAAACCGGGTCCCGGAGAACTTAGCCAAAAACATTCAGTACTTC. Its protein is CASSRKNRVPENLAKNIQYF. Looking up the rest from reference TRBV2 and TRBJ2-4 gives the full variable domain: EPEVTQTPSHQVTQMGQEVILRCVPISNHLYFYWYRQILGQKVEFLVSFYNNEISEKSEIFDDQFSVERPDGSNFTLKIRSTKLEDSAMYFCASSRKNRVPENLAKNIQYFGAGTRLSVL.

This clone is a singleton in its sample. This sequence joins TRBV9 and TRBJ2-1, with a tentative D call TRBD2 (5 bases). Trimming stripped 0 bases from V and 3 bases from J, with 10 bases between. Germline CDR1 SGDLS, CDR2 YYNGEE. CDR3 length equals 15 residues. The CDR3 region has the DNA TGTGCCAGCAGCGTAGGTGAGGGAAACTACAATGAGCAGTTCTTC. This gives the protein CASSVGEGNYNEQFF. Drawing the rest from reference TRBV9 and TRBJ2-1, the complete variable domain is DSGVTQTPKHLITATGQRVTLRCSPRSGDLSVYWYQQSLDQGLQFLIQYYNGEERAKGNILERFSAQQFPDLHSELNLSSLELGDSALYFCASSVGEGNYNEQFFGPGTRLTVL.

This chain joins TRBV10-3 and TRBJ2-3; 9 bases align to TRBD2. CDR1 ENHRY and CDR2 SYGVKD come from the germline V gene. V was clipped by 3 bases and J by 4 bases; unmatched bases: 11. CDR3 length: 17 residues. CDR3 sequence (DNA): TGTGCCATCAGTGATCCCTCGGCTAGCGGGGTCGCAGATACGCAGTATTTT. Translation gives CAISDPSASGVADTQYF.

V and J are TRBV2 and TRBJ2-2, with D possibly being TRBD1 (5 bases). Germline CDR1 and CDR2: SNHLY and FYNNEI. CDR3 length equals 17 residues. V was trimmed by 2 bases and J by 0 bases, leaving 13 bases between them. For the CDR3, the DNA is TGTGCCAGCAGTGAATTCGCGCAGGGTCCGAACACCGGGGAGCTGTTTTTT. It translates to CASSEFAQGPNTGELFF.

The chain combines TRBV5-1 with TRBJ2-2, with TRBD2 matching 9 bases. CDR3 length: 16 amino acids. Trimming removed 1 base from V and 7 bases from J; junction bases left unmatched: 8. Germline CDR1 SGHRS, CDR2 YFSETQ. This CDR3 is CASSLLGSGSIGELFF. Here the CDR3 DNA reads TGCGCCAGCAGCTTGCTCGGTAGCGGGAGCATCGGGGAGCTGTTTTTT.

The CDR3 loop is CASSLGGNNEQYF. The CDR3 nucleotides are TGTGCCAGCAGCTTAGGAGGGAACAACGAGCAGTACTTC. The chain is built from TRBV7-9 and TRBJ2-7, with D maybe TRBD2 (5 bases). V was clipped by 1 base and J by 5 bases, with 9 bases between them. The germline V gene has CDR1 SEHNR and CDR2 FQNEAQ (reference sequence). This CDR3 region has 13 residues.

The rearrangement links TRBV7-8 to TRBJ2-3, with a possible D match to TRBD2 (5 bases). The V and J ends lost 1 base and 0 bases respectively, with 5 bases between them. Germline loops: CDR1 SGHVS, CDR2 FQNEAQ. The CDR3 contains 14 residues. The CDR3 reads CASSLGESTDTQYF. For the CDR3, the DNA is TGTGCCAGCAGCTTAGGGGAGAGCACAGATACGCAGTATTTT.

Only a few counts were recorded for this clone. This sequence joins TRBV24-1 and TRBJ2-1; D may be TRBD2 (6 bases). The germline V and J ends were trimmed by 5 bases and 9 bases, with 16 bases remaining between them. Germline V CDR1 and CDR2: KGHDR, SFDVKD. The CDR3 length is 14 residues. The CDR3 region has the DNA TGTGCCACCAGTGGTGCGGAGGGTATAAGTGAGCAGTTCTTC. Its protein product is CATSGAEGISEQFF.

V gene TRBV2 combines with J gene TRBJ2-5, with 7 bases aligning to TRBD1. V shed 6 bases, J shed 4 bases, and the junction held 5 bases outside the gene matches. CDR1 SNHLY and CDR2 FYNNEI come from the germline V gene. The CDR3 is 13 residues long. The CDR3 protein is CASRGAGGETQYF. As DNA, the CDR3 is TGTGCCAGCAGAGGGGCAGGGGGAGAGACCCAGTACTTC.

The rearrangement links TRBV25-1 to TRBJ2-1; D gene ambiguous. The CDR3 extends over 11 amino acids. With 2 bases removed from V and 7 bases from J, the gap between germline ends came to 3 bases. CDR1 is MGHDK, CDR2 SYGVNS, per germline. CDR3 residues: CASSEVNEQFF. For the CDR3, the DNA is TGTGCCAGCAGTGAAGTAAATGAGCAGTTCTTC.

The gene calls are TRBV29-1 and TRBJ2-1; 10 bases map to TRBD1. Losses at the gene ends were 8 bases for V and 8 bases for J; bases not matched to a gene: 6. Germline CDR1 reads SQVTM; CDR2 reads ANQGSEA. This CDR3 is 12 amino acids long. The CDR3 nucleotides read TGCAGCACCGGGACAGGGGTAGATGAGCAGTTCTTC. This translates into CSTGTGVDEQFF.

The rearrangement uses TRBV3-1 (or the pseudogene TRBV3-2) and TRBJ1-2, with 10 bases matching TRBD1. Germline V gene sequence: CDR1 LGHDT, CDR2 YNNKEL (reference sequence). V lost 4 bases and J lost 5; bases outside the gene matches: 1. This CDR3 contains 13 residues. CDR3 DNA: TGTGCCAGCAGCCGGGGACAGGGGTATGGCTACACCTTC. This gives the protein CASSRGQGYGYTF.

The V gene is TRBV5-1, the J gene TRBJ1-4; TRBD1 agrees at 12 bases. This CDR3 has 17 residues. Germline V gene sequence: CDR1 SGHRS, CDR2 YFSETQ. V shed 4 bases, J shed 7 bases, and the junction held 11 bases outside the gene matches. The CDR3 protein is CASSHLGQGARGEKLFF. The CDR3, as DNA: TGCGCCAGCAGCCACCTGGGACAGGGGGCGAGAGGTGAAAAACTGTTTTTT.

The V and J genes are TRBV6-5 and TRBJ1-1; 7 bases align to TRBD1. The CDR3 length is 13 residues. Germline values: CDR1 MNHEY, CDR2 SVGAGI. V gave up 3 bases and J gave up 4 bases; unmatched junction bases: 2. Here the CDR3 DNA reads TGTGCCAGCAGTTATACAGGGGTCACTGAAGCTTTCTTT. Translation: CASSYTGVTEAFF.

The chain is built from TRBV5-1 and TRBJ2-5, with 14 bases lining up with TRBD2. J gave up 4 bases and V 7 bases, and 6 bases lay outside the gene matches. The CDR3 is made up of 15 amino acids. Germline V CDR1 and CDR2: SGHRS, YFSETQ. In DNA, the CDR3 is TGCGCCAGCGGGACTAGCGGGAGTGGGGGAGAGACCCAGTACTTC. This encodes CASGTSGSGGETQYF.

The chain is built from TRBV28 and TRBJ2-5, with TRBD2 as a possible D gene (6 bases). The V gene's germline CDR1 is MDHEN and CDR2 SYDVKM. The CDR3 contains 13 residues. V lost 5 bases to trimming and J lost 6 bases, with 13 bases between them. CDR3 DNA sequence: TGTGCCAGCAGTGTGAGGACTACCAAGACCCAGTACTTC. Protein product: CASSVRTTKTQYF.

Of note for this clone: This same CDR3 is encoded by further DNA sequences in the sample. The chain uses TRBV11-3 and TRBJ2-7; 8 bases fit TRBD2. The V segment lost 5 bases and the J segment 0 bases; nucleotides outside the gene matches: 3. The germline gives CDR1 SGHNT, CDR2 YENEEA. The CDR3 extends over 14 amino acids. The CDR3 bases are TGTGCCAGCAGCCTACTAGCGGTCTCCTACGAGCAGTACTTC. It translates to CASSLLAVSYEQYF. The full variable domain, with the rest looked up from reference TRBV11-3 and TRBJ2-7, is EAGVVQSPRYKIIEKKQPVAFWCNPISGHNTLYWYLQNLGQGPELLIRYENEEAVDDSQLPKDRFSAERLKGVDSTLKIQPAELGDSAVYLCASSLLAVSYEQYFGPGTRLTVT.

This sequence joins TRBV9 and TRBJ2-1; unclear D gene. CDR1 is SGDLS, CDR2 YYNGEE, per germline. V was shortened by 1 base and J by 0 bases, with 8 bases between the two germline ends. The CDR3 is made up of 15 amino acids. The CDR3 here is CASSVSLASYNEQFF. CDR3 bases: TGTGCCAGCAGCGTATCCCTGGCCTCCTACAATGAGCAGTTCTTC.

The chain has TRBV4-1 and TRBJ1-6; D gene uncertain. Per the germline V gene, CDR1 is MGHRA and CDR2 is YSYEKL. V dropped 1 base and J dropped 9 bases, with 13 bases sitting between them. The CDR3 is 15 amino acids. The CDR3 here is CASSQGFPGTSPLHF. In nucleotides, the CDR3 is TGCGCCAGCAGCCAAGGATTCCCGGGAACTTCACCCCTCCACTTT.

V and J are TRBV14 and TRBJ2-3, with 11 bases that match TRBD2. The CDR3 has 15 residues. Germline lookup yields CDR1 SGHDN and CDR2 FVKESK. V lost 4 bases, J lost 5 bases, and 5 bases stayed unmatched. The CDR3 loop is CASSLTSGSGDTQYF. The CDR3 coding sequence is TGTGCCAGCAGCCTAACTAGCGGGAGTGGAGATACGCAGTATTTT.

This sequence joins TRBV7-9 and TRBJ2-7, with a possible D match to TRBD1 (5 bases). The CDR3 is made up of 12 amino acids. V lost 4 bases and J lost 4, with 8 bases in between. Germline-derived CDR1 and CDR2 are SEHNR and FQNEAQ (reference sequence). As DNA, the CDR3 is TGTGCCAGCAGCTCGACAGCGTACGAGCAGTACTTC. Its translation: CASSSTAYEQYF.